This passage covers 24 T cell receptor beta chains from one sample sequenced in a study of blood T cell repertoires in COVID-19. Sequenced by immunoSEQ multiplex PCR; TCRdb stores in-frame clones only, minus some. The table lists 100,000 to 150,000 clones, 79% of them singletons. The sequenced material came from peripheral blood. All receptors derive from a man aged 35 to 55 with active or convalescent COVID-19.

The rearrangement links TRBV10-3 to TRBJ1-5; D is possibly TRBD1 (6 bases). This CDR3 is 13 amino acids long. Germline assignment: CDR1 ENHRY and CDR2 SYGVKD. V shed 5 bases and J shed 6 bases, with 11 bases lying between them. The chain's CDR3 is CAISRGGFQPQHF. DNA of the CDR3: TGTGCCATCAGTAGAGGGGGATTTCAGCCCCAGCATTTT.

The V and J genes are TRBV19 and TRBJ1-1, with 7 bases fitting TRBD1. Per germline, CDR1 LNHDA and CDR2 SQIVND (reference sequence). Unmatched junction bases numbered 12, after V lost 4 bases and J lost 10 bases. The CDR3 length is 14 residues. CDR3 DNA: TGTGCCAGTAGTACCCCCGTGACAGGGAAAGGAGCTTTCTTT. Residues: CASSTPVTGKGAFF. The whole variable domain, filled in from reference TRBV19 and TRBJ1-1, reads DGGITQSPKYLFRKEGQNVTLSCEQNLNHDAMYWYRQDPGQGLRLIYYSQIVNDFQKGDIAEGYSVSREKKESFPLTVTSAQKNPTAFYLCASSTPVTGKGAFFGQGTRLTVV.

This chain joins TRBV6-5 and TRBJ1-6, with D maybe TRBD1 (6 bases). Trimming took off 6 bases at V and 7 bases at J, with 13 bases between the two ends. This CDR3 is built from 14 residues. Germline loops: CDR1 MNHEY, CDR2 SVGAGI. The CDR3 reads CASRRAGENSPLHF. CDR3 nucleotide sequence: TGTGCCAGCAGGAGGGCAGGGGAAAATTCACCCCTCCACTTT.

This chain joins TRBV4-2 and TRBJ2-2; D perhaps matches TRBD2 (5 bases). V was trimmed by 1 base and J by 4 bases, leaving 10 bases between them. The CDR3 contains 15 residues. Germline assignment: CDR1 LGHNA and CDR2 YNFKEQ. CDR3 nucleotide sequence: TGTGCCAGCAGCCAAGGGTTAGGGAGCACCGGGGAGCTGTTTTTT. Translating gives CASSQGLGSTGELFF.

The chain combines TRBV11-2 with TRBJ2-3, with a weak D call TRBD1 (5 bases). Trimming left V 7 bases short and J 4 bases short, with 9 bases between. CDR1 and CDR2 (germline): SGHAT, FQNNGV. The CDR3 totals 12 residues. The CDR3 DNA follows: TGTGCCAGCAAGGGGTGGTCAGATACGCAGTATTTT. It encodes CASKGWSDTQYF. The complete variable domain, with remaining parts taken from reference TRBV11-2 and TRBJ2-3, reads EAGVAQSPRYKIIEKRQSVAFWCNPISGHATLYWYQQILGQGPKLLIQFQNNGVVDDSQLPKDRFSAERLKGVDSTLKIQPAKLEDSAVYLCASKGWSDTQYFGPGTRLTVL.

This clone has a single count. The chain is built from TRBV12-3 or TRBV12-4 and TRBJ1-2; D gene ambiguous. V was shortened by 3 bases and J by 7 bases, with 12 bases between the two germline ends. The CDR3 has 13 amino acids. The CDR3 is CASSLSKGGGYTF. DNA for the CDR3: TGTGCCAGCAGTTTGTCGAAAGGCGGTGGCTACACCTTC.

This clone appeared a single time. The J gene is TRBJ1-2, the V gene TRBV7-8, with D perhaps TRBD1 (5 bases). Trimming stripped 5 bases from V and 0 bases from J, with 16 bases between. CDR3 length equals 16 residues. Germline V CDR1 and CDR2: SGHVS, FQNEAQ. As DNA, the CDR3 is TGTGCCAGCAGCCGCCTGGGGGGGGGAGCTAACTATGGCTACACCTTC. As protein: CASSRLGGGANYGYTF.

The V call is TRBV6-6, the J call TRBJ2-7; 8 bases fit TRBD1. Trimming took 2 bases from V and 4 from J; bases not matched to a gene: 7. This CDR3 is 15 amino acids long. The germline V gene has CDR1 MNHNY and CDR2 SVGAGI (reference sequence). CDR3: CASSYGNRGTYEQYF. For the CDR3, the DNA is TGTGCCAGCAGTTACGGTAACAGGGGGACTTACGAGCAGTACTTC.

The CDR3 spells CASSPGGGGYSYNEQFF. CDR3 DNA sequence: TGTGCCAGCAGCCCGGGCGGGGGGGGCTACTCCTACAATGAGCAGTTCTTC. The chain links TRBV7-2 to TRBJ2-1; TRBD2 aligns across 9 bases. The CDR3 contains 17 residues. Germline CDR1 and CDR2: SGHTA and FQGNSA. The V and J ends lost 5 bases and 0 bases, in that order; junction bases with no gene match: 8.

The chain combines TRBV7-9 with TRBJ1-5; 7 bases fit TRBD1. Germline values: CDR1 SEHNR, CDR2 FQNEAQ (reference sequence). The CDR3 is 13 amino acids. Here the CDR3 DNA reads TGTGCAACCGCCAGGGGCCAGGGGGAGCCCCAGCATTTT. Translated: CATARGQGEPQHF.

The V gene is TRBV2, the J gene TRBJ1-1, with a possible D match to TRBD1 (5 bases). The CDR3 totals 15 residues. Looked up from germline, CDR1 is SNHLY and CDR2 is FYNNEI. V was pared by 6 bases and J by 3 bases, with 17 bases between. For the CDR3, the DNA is TGTGCCAGCAGCTCGCTTAGACGGGGGGACACTGAAGCTTTCTTT. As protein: CASSSLRRGDTEAFF.

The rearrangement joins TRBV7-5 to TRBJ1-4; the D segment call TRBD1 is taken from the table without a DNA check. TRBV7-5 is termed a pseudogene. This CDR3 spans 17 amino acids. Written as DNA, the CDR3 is TGTGTCAGAAGGTTTAGGGACAGGAGCGGGGCTAATGAAAAACTGTTTTTT. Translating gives CVRRFRDRSGANEKLFF.

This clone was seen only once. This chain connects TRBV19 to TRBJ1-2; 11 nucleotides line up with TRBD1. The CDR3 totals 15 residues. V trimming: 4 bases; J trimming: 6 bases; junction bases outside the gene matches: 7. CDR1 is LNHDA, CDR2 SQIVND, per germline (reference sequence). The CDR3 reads CASSTDRGRTDGYTF. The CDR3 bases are TGTGCCAGTAGTACGGACAGGGGGCGAACGGATGGCTACACCTTC.

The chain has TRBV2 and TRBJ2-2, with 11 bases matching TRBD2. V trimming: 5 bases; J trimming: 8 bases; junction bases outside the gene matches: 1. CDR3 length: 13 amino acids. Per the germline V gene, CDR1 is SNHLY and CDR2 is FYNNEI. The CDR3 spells CASSRTSGGELFF. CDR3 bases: TGTGCCAGCAGTCGGACTAGCGGGGGGGAGCTGTTTTTT. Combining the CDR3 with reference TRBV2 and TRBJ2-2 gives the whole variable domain EPEVTQTPSHQVTQMGQEVILRCVPISNHLYFYWYRQILGQKVEFLVSFYNNEISEKSEIFDDQFSVERPDGSNFTLKIRSTKLEDSAMYFCASSRTSGGELFFGEGSRLTVL.

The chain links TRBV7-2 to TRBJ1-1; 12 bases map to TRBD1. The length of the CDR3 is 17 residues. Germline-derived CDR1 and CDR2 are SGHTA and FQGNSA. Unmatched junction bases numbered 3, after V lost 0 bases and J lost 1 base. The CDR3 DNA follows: TGTGCCAGCAGCTTAGCGGGGACAGGGGGCAAGAACACTGAAGCTTTCTTT. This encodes CASSLAGTGGKNTEAFF.

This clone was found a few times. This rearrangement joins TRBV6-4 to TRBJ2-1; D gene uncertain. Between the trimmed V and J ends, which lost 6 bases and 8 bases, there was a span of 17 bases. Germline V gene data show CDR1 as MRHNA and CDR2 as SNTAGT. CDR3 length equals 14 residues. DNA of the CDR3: TGTGCCAGCAGCCCCGAGTTATTCGTCCATGAGCAGTTCTTC. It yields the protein CASSPELFVHEQFF.

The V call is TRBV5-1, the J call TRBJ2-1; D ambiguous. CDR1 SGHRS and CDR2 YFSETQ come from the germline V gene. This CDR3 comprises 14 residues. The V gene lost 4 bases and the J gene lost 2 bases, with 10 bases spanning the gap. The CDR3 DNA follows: TGCGCCAGCAGCCCACAACGTACCTACAATGAGCAGTTCTTC. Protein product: CASSPQRTYNEQFF.

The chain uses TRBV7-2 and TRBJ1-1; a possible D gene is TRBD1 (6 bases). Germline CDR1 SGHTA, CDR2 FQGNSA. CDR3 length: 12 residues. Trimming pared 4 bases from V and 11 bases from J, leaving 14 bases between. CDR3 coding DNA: TGTGCCAGCAGCTCCCTGGGGGCCTGGGCTTTCTTT. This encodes CASSSLGAWAFF.

CDR3 nucleotide sequence: TGTGCCACCAGCAGGCTGGGCGGGGGAACTTACAATGAGCAGTTCTTC. This codes for CATSRLGGGTYNEQFF. The chain links TRBV15 to TRBJ2-1; 7 bases are a match to TRBD2. Germline trimming cut 3 bases from V and 4 bases from J; bases unmatched to any gene: 9. This CDR3 comprises 16 residues. Germline CDR1 and CDR2: LNHNV and YYDKDF (reference sequence).

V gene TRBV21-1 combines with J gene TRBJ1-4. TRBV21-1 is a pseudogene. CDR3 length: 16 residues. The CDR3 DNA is TGTGCCAGCAGCAAATCAAATCTCTCGGGATGGGAAAAACTGTTTTTT. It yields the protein CASSKSNLSGWEKLFF.

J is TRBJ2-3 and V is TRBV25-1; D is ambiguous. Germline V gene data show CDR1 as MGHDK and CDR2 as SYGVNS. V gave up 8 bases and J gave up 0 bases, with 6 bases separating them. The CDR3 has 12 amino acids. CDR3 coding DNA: TGTGCCAGCTCTATGAGCACAGATACGCAGTATTTT. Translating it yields CASSMSTDTQYF. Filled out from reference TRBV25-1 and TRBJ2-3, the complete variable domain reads EADIYQTPRYLVIGTGKKITLECSQTMGHDKMYWYQQDPGMELHLIHYSYGVNSTEKGDLSSESTVSRIRTEHFPLTLESARPSHTSQYLCASSMSTDTQYFGPGTRLTVL.

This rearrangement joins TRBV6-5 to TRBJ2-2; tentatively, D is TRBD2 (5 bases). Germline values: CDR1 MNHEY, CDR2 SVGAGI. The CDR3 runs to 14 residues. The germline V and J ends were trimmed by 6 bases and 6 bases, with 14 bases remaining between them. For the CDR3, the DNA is TGTGCCAGCAGCCCAACTAGTTCCGCCGGGGAGCTGTTTTTT. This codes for CASSPTSSAGELFF.

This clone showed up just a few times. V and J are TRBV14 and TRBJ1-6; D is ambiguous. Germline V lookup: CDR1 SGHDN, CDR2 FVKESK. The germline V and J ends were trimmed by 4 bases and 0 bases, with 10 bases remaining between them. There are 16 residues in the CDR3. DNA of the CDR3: TGTGCCAGCAGCCTAAGTCTGAGCTCCTATAATTCACCCCTCCACTTT. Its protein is CASSLSLSSYNSPLHF.

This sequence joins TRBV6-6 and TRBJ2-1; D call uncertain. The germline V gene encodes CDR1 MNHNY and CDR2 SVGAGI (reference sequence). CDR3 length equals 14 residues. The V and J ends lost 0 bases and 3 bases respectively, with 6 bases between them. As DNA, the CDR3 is TGTGCCAGCAGTTACTCGAACAGCTACAATGAGCAGTTCTTC. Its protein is CASSYSNSYNEQFF.